Following are 28 T cell receptor beta chains from one sample sequenced in a study of shared clonotypes between healthy human individuals. Here immunoSEQ multiplex PCR was the method, and the copy in TCRdb shows in-frame clones only, minus some. The sample lists about 2.1 million clones; 80% to 95% were seen once. It was CD45RO-negative cells, positively selected for CCR7, that made up naive CD8 cells, with terminally differentiated effector memory CD45RA+ cells excluded. The sample was naive CD8+ T cells from PBMCs. The receptors originated from a man between 18 and 29 years old in good health. Some clones in this sample may be carry-over from other donors' samples.

The chain is built from TRBV7-9 and TRBJ2-2, with D possibly TRBD2 on 5 matching bases. With 3 bases removed from V and 6 bases from J, the gap between germline ends came to 8 bases. The CDR3 covers 13 residues. The germline CDR1 and CDR2 sequences are SEHNR and FQNEAQ (reference sequence). The CDR3 sequence: CASSLPSPGELFF. Written as DNA, the CDR3 is TGTGCCAGCAGCTTGCCTAGCCCCGGGGAGCTGTTTTTT.

The V gene is TRBV7-2, the J gene TRBJ1-1; D unclear. The germline gives CDR1 SGHTA, CDR2 FQGNSA. V lost 5 bases, J lost 4 bases, and 17 bases lay in between. This CDR3 contains 15 residues. CDR3 region: CASSTPPLPGTEAFF. As DNA, the CDR3 is TGTGCCAGCAGCACCCCCCCCCTCCCGGGCACTGAAGCTTTCTTT.

V usage is TRBV4-2 and J usage is TRBJ2-1; maybe TRBD1 (6 bases). Germline CDR1 reads LGHNA; CDR2 reads YNFKEQ. Trimming shortened V by 3 bases and J by 10 bases, and 13 bases separated the two germline ends. The CDR3 extends over 13 amino acids. CDR3 in DNA: TGTGCCAGCAGCCACATGACAGGCCGGGAGCAGTTCTTC. This sequence encodes CASSHMTGREQFF.

The chain has TRBV28 and TRBJ2-2, with 11 nucleotides matching TRBD2. Losses at the gene ends were 6 bases for V and 6 bases for J; bases not matched to a gene: 9. The CDR3 runs 16 residues. The germline V gene encodes CDR1 MDHEN and CDR2 SYDVKM. CDR3: CASSEFTSGRPGELFF. The CDR3 DNA is TGTGCCAGCAGCGAGTTTACTAGCGGGAGACCCGGGGAGCTGTTTTTT.

The chain is built from TRBV15 and TRBJ1-2, with D unresolved. The CDR3 consists of 13 residues. From germline, CDR1 is LNHNV and CDR2 YYDKDF (reference sequence). Deletions cut 8 bases from V and 0 bases from J, with 10 bases between. CDR3 region: CATGPGTNYGYTF. DNA of the CDR3: TGTGCCACCGGTCCGGGGACTAACTATGGCTACACCTTC.

The chain employs TRBV7-9 and TRBJ2-1, with no clear D. Trimming pared 0 bases from V and 9 bases from J, leaving 9 bases between. CDR3 size: 13 residues. Germline loops: CDR1 SEHNR, CDR2 FQNEAQ (reference sequence). As DNA, the CDR3 is TGTGCCAGCAGCTTAGCGGTCGGCGGTGAGCAGTTCTTC. Translated, it gives CASSLAVGGEQFF. The variable domain in full, completed from reference TRBV7-9 and TRBJ2-1, reads DTGVSQNPRHKITKRGQNVTFRCDPISEHNRLYWYRQTLGQGPEFLTYFQNEAQLEKSRLLSDRFSAERPKGSFSTLEIQRTEQGDSAMYLCASSLAVGGEQFFGPGTRLTVL.

The rearrangement joins TRBV9 to TRBJ2-7, with D possibly being TRBD1 (5 bases). This CDR3 region has 15 residues. Germline lookup yields CDR1 SGDLS and CDR2 YYNGEE. The V end lost 3 bases, the J end lost 3 bases, and 16 bases lay between the germline ends. The CDR3 is CASSASSGSLYEQYF. The CDR3 DNA follows: TGTGCCAGCAGCGCCTCATCAGGGTCGCTCTACGAGCAGTACTTC.

J is TRBJ1-4 and V is TRBV5-4; no clear D. The V end was cut by 0 bases, the J end by 6 bases, with 12 bases between. The CDR3 has 15 amino acids. Germline values: CDR1 SGHNT, CDR2 YYREEE (reference sequence). CDR3 protein: CASSLGPASDEKLFF. The CDR3 nucleotides are TGTGCCAGCAGCTTGGGCCCGGCGTCAGATGAAAAACTGTTTTTT.

The gene calls are TRBV7-2 and TRBJ2-5; 13 bases are a match to TRBD2. CDR3 length: 17 residues. Per the germline V gene, CDR1 is SGHTA and CDR2 is FQGNSA. Trimming removed 3 bases from V and 5 bases from J; junction bases left unmatched: 9. The CDR3 DNA reads TGTGCCAGCAGCTTCGAACTAGCGGGAGGGCCCGGGGAGACCCAGTACTTC. It encodes CASSFELAGGPGETQYF.

The chain carries TRBV5-4 and TRBJ1-1; unclear D gene. The CDR3 runs 13 residues. V was trimmed by 4 bases and J by 4 bases, leaving 11 bases between them. Looked up from germline, CDR1 is SGHNT and CDR2 is YYREEE (reference sequence). The CDR3 loop reads CASSTLLSTEAFF. CDR3 in DNA: TGTGCCAGCAGCACATTACTGAGCACTGAAGCTTTCTTT.

The chain recombines TRBV28 with TRBJ1-5; D gene unclear. Germline values: CDR1 MDHEN, CDR2 SYDVKM. V gave up 6 bases and J gave up 9 bases, with 15 bases separating them. This CDR3 has 13 residues. CDR3 nucleotide sequence: TGTGCCAGCAGGCCACCTGGGAGTGGGCCCCAGCATTTT. This codes for CASRPPGSGPQHF.

V usage is TRBV13 and J usage is TRBJ2-6; tentative D call: TRBD2 (6 bases). CDR3 length: 17 amino acids. V shed 5 bases and J shed 0 bases, with 14 bases lying between them. The V gene's germline CDR1 is PRHDT and CDR2 FYEKMQ (reference sequence). CDR3 DNA: TGTGCCAGCAGCGCCCGGGACTGGGACTCTGGGGCCAACGTCCTGACTTTC. Its protein product is CASSARDWDSGANVLTF.

This clone was seen once. This rearrangement joins TRBV19 to TRBJ1-1, with TRBD1 matching over 9 bases. V shed 10 bases, J shed 0 bases, and the junction held 6 bases outside the gene matches. CDR1 is LNHDA, CDR2 SQIVND, per germline (reference sequence). This CDR3 contains 14 residues. Here the CDR3 reads CATRGTGMNTEAFF. Written as DNA, the CDR3 is TGTGCCACCCGCGGGACAGGGATGAACACTGAAGCTTTCTTT.

The genes are TRBV10-3 and TRBJ2-7; 9 bases fit TRBD1. Germline trimming cut 2 bases from V and 3 bases from J; bases unmatched to any gene: 2. The germline V gene encodes CDR1 ENHRY and CDR2 SYGVKD. The CDR3 contains 14 residues. The CDR3 nucleotides are TGTGCCATCAGTGAGGCGACAGGGGGCTACGAGCAGTACTTC. Amino acids: CAISEATGGYEQYF.

The rearrangement uses TRBV27 and TRBJ1-1; D not certain. The CDR3 length is 14 residues. With 5 bases removed from V and 4 bases from J, the gap between germline ends came to 14 bases. Germline V gene sequence: CDR1 MNHEY, CDR2 SMNVEV (reference sequence). The CDR3: CASSPRGIVTEAFF. CDR3 nucleotide sequence: TGTGCCAGCAGTCCCCGGGGAATCGTCACTGAAGCTTTCTTT.

This clone was counted once. The CDR3 is CASTREAGRPEETQYF. The CDR3, as DNA: TGCGCCAGCACCCGGGAGGCAGGGCGCCCCGAGGAGACCCAGTACTTC. This sequence joins TRBV5-1 and TRBJ2-5; 7 bases align to TRBD2. Per germline, CDR1 SGHRS and CDR2 YFSETQ. The CDR3 has 16 residues. J was trimmed by 5 bases and V by 6 bases; bases with no gene match: 16.

This chain joins TRBV19 and TRBJ1-3; D unresolved. The ends were cut back, 5 bases at V and 1 base at J, with 6 bases in the middle. Germline values: CDR1 LNHDA, CDR2 SQIVND (reference sequence). The CDR3 is 13 amino acids. The CDR3 protein is CASSFVSGNTIYF. The CDR3 DNA is TGTGCCAGTAGTTTCGTTTCTGGAAACACCATATATTTT.

The chain uses TRBV7-7 and TRBJ2-1; TRBD1 agrees at 7 bases. Unmatched junction bases numbered 8, after V lost 3 bases and J lost 9 bases. The V gene's germline CDR1 is SSHAT and CDR2 FNYEAQ (reference sequence). The CDR3 runs 14 residues. Written as DNA, the CDR3 is TGTGCCAGCAGCTTTGATTTCAGGGGGACTGAGCAGTTCTTC. This translates into CASSFDFRGTEQFF.

V and J are TRBV15 and TRBJ2-5; 7 bases align to TRBD1. This CDR3 is built from 14 residues. V shed 0 bases, J shed 7 bases, and the junction held 5 bases outside the gene matches. Germline V gives CDR1 LNHNV, CDR2 YYDKDF (reference sequence). The CDR3 sequence is CATSREGGYSTQYF. CDR3 bases: TGTGCCACCAGCAGAGAAGGGGGCTATTCGACCCAGTACTTC. Drawing the rest from reference TRBV15 and TRBJ2-5, the complete variable domain is DAMVIQNPRYQVTQFGKPVTLSCSQTLNHNVMYWYQQKSSQAPKLLFHYYDKDFNNEADTPDNFQSRRPNTSFCFLDIRSPGLGDTAMYLCATSREGGYSTQYFGPGTRLLVL.

The chain has TRBV19 and TRBJ1-5, with 8 bases aligning to TRBD1. The CDR3 has 16 residues. J lost 7 bases, V lost 0 bases, and 8 bases had no gene match. Germline lookup yields CDR1 LNHDA and CDR2 SQIVND (reference sequence). CDR3: CASSIDLAGGRQPQHF. The CDR3 DNA reads TGTGCCAGTAGTATAGATTTGGCAGGGGGCCGGCAGCCCCAGCATTTT. Together with reference TRBV19 and TRBJ1-5, the CDR3 gives the full variable domain: DGGITQSPKYLFRKEGQNVTLSCEQNLNHDAMYWYRQDPGQGLRLIYYSQIVNDFQKGDIAEGYSVSREKKESFPLTVTSAQKNPTAFYLCASSIDLAGGRQPQHFGDGTRLSIL.

This clone was recorded a few times. The chain is built from TRBV6-1 and TRBJ2-7, with 12 bases that match TRBD1. The CDR3 runs 14 residues. Trimming removed 5 bases from V and 7 bases from J; junction bases left unmatched: 6. Germline CDR1 reads MNHNS; CDR2 reads SASEGT. This CDR3 is CASSLGQGAGEQYF. The CDR3 DNA follows: TGTGCCAGCAGTTTGGGACAGGGGGCGGGTGAGCAGTACTTC.

The chain uses TRBV4-1 and TRBJ1-1; no clear D. The V and J ends lost 4 bases and 3 bases respectively, with 15 bases between them. The CDR3 runs 15 residues. Germline V gene lookup returns CDR1 MGHRA and CDR2 YSYEKL. The CDR3 sequence: CASSLSRGIDTEAFF. CDR3 coding DNA: TGCGCCAGCAGCCTCAGTAGAGGGATTGACACTGAAGCTTTCTTT.

The chain is built from TRBV28 and TRBJ2-3; unclear D gene. The length of the CDR3 is 13 residues. In germline, CDR1 is MDHEN, CDR2 SYDVKM. Trimming cost V 6 bases and J 0 bases, with 7 bases left between them. The CDR3, as DNA: TGTGCCAGCAGCACCCACAGCACAGATACGCAGTATTTT. Protein: CASSTHSTDTQYF.

This sequence joins TRBV7-9 and TRBJ2-3, with D possibly being TRBD1 or TRBD2 (5 bases each). CDR3 length: 14 residues. Germline V gene lookup returns CDR1 SEHNR and CDR2 FQNEAQ (reference sequence). Between the trimmed V and J ends, which lost 5 bases and 2 bases, there was a span of 11 bases. The CDR3 loop is CASSRDPHTDTQYF. CDR3 DNA sequence: TGTGCCAGCAGCCGGGACCCCCACACAGATACGCAGTATTTT.

V gene TRBV7-2 combines with J gene TRBJ2-7; 7 bases agree with TRBD2. The CDR3 loop spans 14 amino acids. J was trimmed by 3 bases and V by 4 bases; bases with no gene match: 6. The germline gives CDR1 SGHTA, CDR2 FQGNSA. Here the CDR3 reads CASSSRTRYYEQYF. In DNA, the CDR3 is TGTGCCAGCAGCTCCCGGACTAGATACTACGAGCAGTACTTC.

The V call is TRBV6-5, the J call TRBJ2-1; either TRBD1 or TRBD2 may fit D (5 bases each). V was trimmed by 4 bases and J by 9 bases, leaving 16 bases between them. Germline V lookup: CDR1 MNHEY, CDR2 SVGAGI. The CDR3 extends over 14 amino acids. The CDR3, as DNA: TGTGCCAGCAGTTCTATGGGTCCTGGGGGTGAGCAGTTCTTC. Residues: CASSSMGPGGEQFF.

The CDR3 DNA reads as TGTGCCACCAGCAGAGGACAGGTCAATCAGCCCCAGCATTTT. Protein product: CATSRGQVNQPQHF. The chain carries TRBV15 and TRBJ1-5, with D possibly being TRBD1 (6 bases). V lost 1 base to trimming and J lost 3 bases, with 7 bases between them. In germline, CDR1 is LNHNV, CDR2 YYDKDF (reference sequence). This CDR3 has 14 amino acids.

V is TRBV9 and J is TRBJ2-1; a possible D gene is TRBD1 (6 bases). The CDR3 contains 14 residues. Germline V CDR1 and CDR2: SGDLS, YYNGEE. V was cut by 6 bases and J by 8 bases, with 18 bases left in between. The CDR3 spells CASNGQGTIDEQFF. The CDR3 DNA reads TGTGCCAGCAACGGGCAGGGGACAATCGATGAGCAGTTCTTC.